Reported below is one T cell receptor (beta chain). Its target is not known. The record originates from a study of CD8 T cells in Susac syndrome. Study information: Each patient with Susac syndrome, at the time of blood draw, was therapy-naive, on corticosteroids, or on intravenous immunoglobulin alone. Study outcomes and limitations: More than 15 Susac-specific public clones were found in total CD8+ repertoires and roughly five in CD8+ TEMRA repertoires.

The authors reverse transcribed roughly 0.5 to 1 ug RNA with random hexamers. One entry per CDR3 protein results from TCRdb running MiXCR on the immunoSEQ multiplex PCR reads. The data contain fewer than 140,000 distinct CDR3 sequences, approximately 94% of them singletons. The receptor was derived from a human donor with Susac syndrome. Input material: CD8+ T cells from PBMCs.

CDR3 in DNA: TGTGCCAGCAGCGTCCAGCGTACGGTGGCAGGGGAGACCCAGTACTTC. This codes for CASSVQRTVAGETQYF. This chain connects TRBV7-9 to TRBJ2-5; D is possibly TRBD1 (5 bases). Germline CDR1 is SEHNR and CDR2 is FQNEAQ (reference sequence). The CDR3 has 16 residues. V shed 5 bases and J shed 5 bases, with 21 bases lying between them. The full variable domain, completed using reference TRBV7-9 and TRBJ2-5, is DTGVSQNPRHKITKRGQNVTFRCDPISEHNRLYWYRQTLGQGPEFLTYFQNEAQLEKSRLLSDRFSAERPKGSFSTLEIQRTEQGDSAMYLCASSVQRTVAGETQYFGPGTRLLVL.